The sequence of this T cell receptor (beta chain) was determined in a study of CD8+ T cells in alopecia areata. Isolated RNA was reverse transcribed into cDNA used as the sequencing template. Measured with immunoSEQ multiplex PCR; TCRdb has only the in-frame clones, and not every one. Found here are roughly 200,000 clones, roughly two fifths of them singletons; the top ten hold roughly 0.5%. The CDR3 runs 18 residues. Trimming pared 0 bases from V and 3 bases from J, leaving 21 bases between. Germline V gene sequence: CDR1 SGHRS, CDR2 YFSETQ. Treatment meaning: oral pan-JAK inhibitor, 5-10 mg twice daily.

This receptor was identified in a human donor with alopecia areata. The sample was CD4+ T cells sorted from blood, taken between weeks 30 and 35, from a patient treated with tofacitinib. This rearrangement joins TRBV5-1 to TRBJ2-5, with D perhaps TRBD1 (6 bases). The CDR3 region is CASSLGISNRDNEETQYF. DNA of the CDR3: TGCGCCAGCAGCTTGGGTATCTCCAACAGGGACAACGAAGAGACCCAGTACTTC.